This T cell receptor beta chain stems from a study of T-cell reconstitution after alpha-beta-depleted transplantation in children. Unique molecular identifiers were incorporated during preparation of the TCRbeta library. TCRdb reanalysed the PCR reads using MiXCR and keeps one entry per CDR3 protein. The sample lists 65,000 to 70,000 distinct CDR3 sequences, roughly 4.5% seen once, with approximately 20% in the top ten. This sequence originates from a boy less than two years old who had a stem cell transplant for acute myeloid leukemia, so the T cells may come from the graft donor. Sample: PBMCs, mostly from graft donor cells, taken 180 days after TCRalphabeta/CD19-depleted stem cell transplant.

The CDR3 protein is CARGLGTGNFYGYTF. The CDR3, as DNA: TGTGCCAGGGGCCTGGGGACAGGGAATTTCTATGGCTACACCTTC. V gene TRBV4-2 combines with J gene TRBJ1-2; 9 nucleotides agree with TRBD1. After removal of 9 bases from V and 4 bases from J, the junction contained 12 bases not matched to a gene. The CDR3 is 15 residues long. Germline lookup yields CDR1 LGHNA and CDR2 YNFKEQ.